This entry lists 5 T cell receptor beta chains sequenced from one sample in a study of T-cell reconstitution after alpha-beta-depleted transplantation in children. Unique molecular identifiers tagged the TCRbeta library. Each CDR3 protein is one row after TCRdb ran MiXCR on the PCR reads. This table has 500,000 or so distinct CDR3 sequences, 11% appearing once. This sample comprised PBMCs, mostly from graft donor cells, obtained 180 days after TCRalphabeta/CD19-depleted stem cell transplant. These receptor sequences come from a female patient between 2 and 15 years old who had a stem cell transplant for aplastic anemia, so the T cells may come from the graft donor.

The chain couples TRBV20-1 to TRBJ2-5, with D possibly TRBD2 on 5 matching bases. This CDR3 has 14 amino acids. The V end lost 1 base, the J end lost 5 bases, and 14 bases lay between the germline ends. The V gene's germline CDR1 is DFQATT and CDR2 SNEGSKA (reference sequence). CDR3 residues: CSARGRQVPETQYF. CDR3 in DNA: TGCAGTGCTAGAGGGAGGCAGGTCCCGGAGACCCAGTACTTC.

This clonotype was seen a handful of times. The chain couples TRBV9 to TRBJ1-4; no clear D gene. Germline CDR1 is SGDLS and CDR2 is YYNGEE. Trimming took off 0 bases at V and 7 bases at J, with 13 bases between the two ends. The CDR3 totals 15 residues. CDR3 sequence reads: CASSVGEKTFEKLFF. The CDR3 nucleotides read TGTGCCAGCAGCGTAGGTGAGAAGACGTTTGAAAAACTGTTTTTT.

This clonotype was counted a few times. V and J are TRBV28 and TRBJ2-3; D not certain. The CDR3 totals 11 residues. Germline V gene lookup returns CDR1 MDHEN and CDR2 SYDVKM. Between the trimmed V and J ends, which lost 4 bases and 7 bases, there was a span of 6 bases. The CDR3 bases are TGTGCCAGCAGTTCCGCTCATACGCAGTATTTT. Protein product: CASSSAHTQYF.

This clonotype was found a few times. This chain uses TRBV20-1 with TRBJ2-5; TRBD2 matches at 12 bases. J lost 10 bases, V lost 6 bases, and 15 bases had no gene match. Germline-derived CDR1 and CDR2 are DFQATT and SNEGSKA (reference sequence). The CDR3 runs to 15 residues. The CDR3 sequence is CSALNTGTSGLIQYF. CDR3 nucleotide sequence: TGCAGTGCCCTAAACACCGGGACTAGCGGGTTGATCCAGTACTTC.

This clonotype has a handful of counts. The chain uses TRBV29-1 and TRBJ2-1, with D hard to call. CDR3 length: 14 residues. The V gene lost 0 bases and the J gene lost 0 bases, with 6 bases spanning the gap. The germline gives CDR1 SQVTM, CDR2 ANQGSEA. CDR3 coding DNA: TGCAGCGTTGAAGAGTGGAGCTCCTACAATGAGCAGTTCTTC. The encoded protein is CSVEEWSSYNEQFF.